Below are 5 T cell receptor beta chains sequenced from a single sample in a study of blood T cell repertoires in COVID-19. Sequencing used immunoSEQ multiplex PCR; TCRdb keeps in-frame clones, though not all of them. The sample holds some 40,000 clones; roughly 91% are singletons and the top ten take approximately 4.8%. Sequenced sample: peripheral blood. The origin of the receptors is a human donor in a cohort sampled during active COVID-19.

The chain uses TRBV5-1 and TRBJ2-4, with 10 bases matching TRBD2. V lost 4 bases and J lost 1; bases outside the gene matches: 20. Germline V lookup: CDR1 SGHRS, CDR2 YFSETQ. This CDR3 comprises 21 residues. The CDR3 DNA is TGCGCCAGCAGCGAAATCACTGGACTAAGCGGGAGGGTTCTGGCCAAAAACATTCAGTACTTC. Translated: CASSEITGLSGRVLAKNIQYF.

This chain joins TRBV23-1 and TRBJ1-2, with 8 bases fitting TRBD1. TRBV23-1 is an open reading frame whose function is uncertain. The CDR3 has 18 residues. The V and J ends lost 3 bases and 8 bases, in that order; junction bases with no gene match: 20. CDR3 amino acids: CASSQFPLEADRGGGYTF. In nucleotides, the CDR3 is TGCGCCAGCAGTCAGTTTCCTCTGGAAGCCGACAGGGGTGGCGGCTACACCTTC.

The CDR3 loop reads CASSTGRGVKEQYF. CDR3 nucleotide sequence: TGTGCCAGTAGTACAGGACGGGGGGTGAAGGAGCAGTACTTC. This chain uses TRBV19 with TRBJ2-7; 7 positions agree with TRBD2. The J segment lost 7 bases and the V segment lost 4 bases, leaving 10 bases of the junction unmatched. The CDR3 runs to 14 residues. Germline CDR1 and CDR2: LNHDA and SQIVND (reference sequence). The full variable domain, rest sourced from reference TRBV19 and TRBJ2-7, is DGGITQSPKYLFRKEGQNVTLSCEQNLNHDAMYWYRQDPGQGLRLIYYSQIVNDFQKGDIAEGYSVSREKKESFPLTVTSAQKNPTAFYLCASSTGRGVKEQYFGPGTRLTVT.

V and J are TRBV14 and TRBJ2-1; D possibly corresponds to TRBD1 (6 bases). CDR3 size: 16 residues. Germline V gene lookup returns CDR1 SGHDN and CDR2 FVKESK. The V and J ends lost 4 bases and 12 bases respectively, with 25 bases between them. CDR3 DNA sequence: TGTGCCAGCAGCCTTCACGGGACAAAGGGTATTAAGGGGCAGTTCTTC. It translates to CASSLHGTKGIKGQFF.

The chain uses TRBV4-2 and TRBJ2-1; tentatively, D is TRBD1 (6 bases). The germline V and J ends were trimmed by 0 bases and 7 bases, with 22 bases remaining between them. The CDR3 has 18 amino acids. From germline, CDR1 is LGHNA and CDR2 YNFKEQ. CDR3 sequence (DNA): TGTGCCAGCAGCCAAGATCAGTTGGGTGGGGGCCGGGGAAATGAGCAGTTCTTC. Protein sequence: CASSQDQLGGGRGNEQFF.